The sequence of this TCR beta chain was determined in a study of beta chain features in type 1 diabetes. The CDR3 extends over 15 amino acids. The V gene end was trimmed by 1 base and the J gene end by 6 bases; junction bases not matched to a gene: 7. Germline V lookup: CDR1 SGHAT, CDR2 FQNNGV. Study-level points and caveats: Any HLA-type effect on TCRB rearrangement remained unresolved here. Type 1 diabetes patients showed fewer insertions and more deletions at VDJ junctions.

The table lists this clone with a few counts. Its antigen is not identified. Expressed TCRB transcripts got sequenced, as all isolated RNA was reverse transcribed. The protocol was immunoSEQ multiplex PCR, while the TCRdb copy is restricted to in-frame clones and leaves out a portion. The profile shows approximately 140,000 clones, 9.7% of them singletons. The specimen sequenced was central memory CD4+ T cells from blood. The rearrangement links TRBV11-2 to TRBJ2-3; TRBD1 matches 7 bases. This sequence originates from a woman aged 40-49 years in good health. CDR3 sequence: CASSLGQGGFDTQYF. As DNA, the CDR3 is TGTGCCAGCAGCTTAGGGCAAGGGGGCTTCGATACGCAGTATTTT. Full variable domain (remainder filled in from reference TRBV11-2 and TRBJ2-3): EAGVAQSPRYKIIEKRQSVAFWCNPISGHATLYWYQQILGQGPKLLIQFQNNGVVDDSQLPKDRFSAERLKGVDSTLKIQPAKLEDSAVYLCASSLGQGGFDTQYFGPGTRLTVL.